Sequencing of this T cell receptor (beta chain) was carried out in a study of long-term antiretroviral therapy in people with HIV (dated by TCRdb to about 2022). Looking at the study overall: The earliest samples were collected roughly a decade before the 2015 WHO recommendation for immediate ART, at a time when ART was usually postponed until CD4 counts fell. No cross-contamination during QIAcube processing was shown when test extractions of a monoclonal T-cell line were performed alongside about 33 polyclonal samples. Whether ART initiation and durable HIV suppression were associated with changes in peripheral blood TRB repertoire composition and diversity was tested in a retrospective serial study. A total of 150 to 200 cryopreserved PBMC samples came from 25 to 35 adults with confirmed HIV infection and were collected serially over a mean of roughly six years (range 1-12). Among the 30 to 35 participants with HIV, ten to twelve were female. What the work shows at the level of the full study, not this receptor alone: A significant increase in TRB diversity was found to be associated with ART initiation, although TRB diversity was observed to remain significantly below that of transplant donor controls even after long-term ART. Limited PBMC availability meant only the TCR beta chain was sequenced, without alpha chain pairing. Because cell numbers in pre-ART samples were limited, unsorted PBMC were profiled instead of sorted CD4+ and CD8+ T cells. No data were available on ART adherence, viral resistance or therapy changes, limiting inferences about post-ART repertoire changes. At every time point, the repertoire was dominated by expanded TRB clones first identified before ART initiation, although this dominance fluctuated and, in many PLHIV, declined after ART. The samples span the years 2004 to 2017, and the ART regimens used at that time may not be as effective as current regimens. Narrower CDR3 length ranges were observed in HIV repertoires than in controls, and an antigen-experienced repertoire with only a slight naive shift after ART was suggested by the network structure.

This clone was counted a single time. Its antigen has not been determined. The sample holds no much larger clone one base away, and base qualities are not on file. As encoded in the germline V gene, CDR1 is SNHLY while CDR2 is FYNNEI. V ends up 8 bases short and J 5 bases short, with an unmatched junction base count of 11. The CDR3 starts with the cysteine, ends with the phenylalanine, and has 14 residues. This entry keeps only the CDR3 DNA: 42 bases, framed from base 1. To be included, a participant needed at least one PBMC sample from before ART initiation plus at least two post-ART samples. Treatment was received in the United States of America by all participants with HIV. Before DNA extraction, cryopreserved samples of roughly 0.9-11 million PBMC were thawed and then washed. At the time of the earliest PBMC sample for each participant with HIV, ages ranged from roughly 23 to 60 years. PBMC samples were contributed by each participant from 1-4 timepoints before ART initiation and 2-8 timepoints after ART initiation, with a median of 7 samples. For every participant, serial HIV viral load, CD4+ T-cell count, ART history and demographic data were obtained. Using a Qiagen kit on a QIAcube, genomic DNA was extracted from unsorted PBMC, with samples processed in batches of 12.

Sequencing of the TRB variable region was done with the immunoSEQ hsTCRB v3.0 assay at survey level resolution. TRB sequencing targeted a depth of about 40,000-55,000 T-cell genomes per sample. An Illumina MiSeq with a v3 150-cycle kit was used to sequence the pooled TRB libraries. Per the original workflow: Repertoire analysis was run in R within a reproducible Nextflow workflow that covered QC, data transformation and analysis. LymphoSeq2, an R package for exploring AIRR-Seq data, was used to implement custom analyses. After excluding a few samples that yielded fewer than 5000 total TRB sequences, some 180 HIV repertoires remained for analysis. Among the roughly 200 retained HIV repertoires, approximately 59 were collected before ART initiation and 129 after ART initiation. Each repertoire was downsampled to 5000 TRB nucleotide sequences, and summary statistics were averaged across 100 downsampling iterations. The analysis kept only TRB sequences whose CDR3 regions were at least seven amino acids long. Diversity was measured with a Shannon entropy-derived clonality score and the Gini coefficient. Repertoire networks linked the top 5000 CDR3 amino acid sequences whenever two sequences differed by an edit distance of one. For TRB CDR3 amino acid sequences, antigen specificity groups and MHC restriction were predicted with GLIPH2. Known CMV, EBV, HIV or tissue antigen associations were flagged by matching CDR3 amino acid sequences against VDJdb and McPAS-TCR. Pre-ART, post-ART and control groups were compared with Wilcoxon signed-rank tests and Holm-Bonferroni correction. The clones in this table, taken by TCRdb from immuneACCESS, are in-frame only. Not every clone is retained; where verified, under half of the shortfall comes from an unresolved V gene, and the cause of the rest is unknown. V, J and clone size are those of that table, while D and trimming were read from the DNA. Present in this sample are around 21,000 clones, 88% of which were seen just once. Of the sample, 3.5% is held by the ten largest clones.

This TCR derives from a man in his 60s with HIV. The material was unsorted PBMCs, obtained 2.3 years after starting antiretroviral therapy. The chain joins TRBV2 to TRBJ2-5; the central 7 bases match TRBD2. CDR3 reads: CASPGRTGGETQYF. The sequenced DNA is TGTGCCAGCCCGGGACGGACCGGGGGGGAGACCCAGTACTTC.